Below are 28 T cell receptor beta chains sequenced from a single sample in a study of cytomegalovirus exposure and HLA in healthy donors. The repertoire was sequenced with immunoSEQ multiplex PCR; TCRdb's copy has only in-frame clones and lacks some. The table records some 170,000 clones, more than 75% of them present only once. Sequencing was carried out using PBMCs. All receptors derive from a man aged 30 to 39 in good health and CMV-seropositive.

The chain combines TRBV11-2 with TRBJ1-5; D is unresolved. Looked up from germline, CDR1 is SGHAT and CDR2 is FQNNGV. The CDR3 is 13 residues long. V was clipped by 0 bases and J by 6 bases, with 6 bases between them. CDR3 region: CASSLERSQPQHF. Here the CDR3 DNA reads TGTGCCAGCAGCTTAGAGAGGAGTCAGCCCCAGCATTTT.

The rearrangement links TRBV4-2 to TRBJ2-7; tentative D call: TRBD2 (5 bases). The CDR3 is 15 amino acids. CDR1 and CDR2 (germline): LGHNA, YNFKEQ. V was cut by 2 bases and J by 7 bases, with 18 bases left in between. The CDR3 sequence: CASSQIIGGSEEQYF. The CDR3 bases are TGTGCCAGCAGCCAAATAATCGGCGGGTCTGAGGAGCAGTACTTC.

The DNA of the CDR3 is TGTGCCAGCAGTGGACTAGCGGGGGTTCCCTACGAGCAGTACTTC. Protein: CASSGLAGVPYEQYF. V and J are TRBV7-9 and TRBJ2-7; 13 positions agree with TRBD2. The CDR3 has 15 amino acids. Germline V gene lookup returns CDR1 SEHNR and CDR2 FQNEAQ (reference sequence). J was trimmed by 2 bases and V by 6 bases; bases with no gene match: 4.

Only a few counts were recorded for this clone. CDR3 nucleotides: TGCAGGGGACAGGGTTCCTACGAGCAGTACTTC. Its translation: CRGQGSYEQYF. The chain couples TRBV20-1 to TRBJ2-7; 9 positions match TRBD1. CDR3 length equals 11 residues. The germline V gene has CDR1 DFQATT and CDR2 SNEGSKA (reference sequence).

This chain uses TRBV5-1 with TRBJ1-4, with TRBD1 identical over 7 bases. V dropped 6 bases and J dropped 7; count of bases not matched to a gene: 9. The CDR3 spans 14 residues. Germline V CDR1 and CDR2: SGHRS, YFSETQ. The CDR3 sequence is CASMTGTEGEKLFF. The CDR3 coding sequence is TGCGCCAGCATGACCGGGACAGAAGGTGAAAAACTGTTTTTT.

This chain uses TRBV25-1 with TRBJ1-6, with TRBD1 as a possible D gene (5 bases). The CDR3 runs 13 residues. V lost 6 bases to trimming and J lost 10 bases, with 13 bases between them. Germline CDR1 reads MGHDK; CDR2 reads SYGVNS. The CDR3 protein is CASRGQGKSPLHF. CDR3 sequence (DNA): TGTGCCAGCAGGGGTCAGGGAAAATCACCCCTCCACTTT.

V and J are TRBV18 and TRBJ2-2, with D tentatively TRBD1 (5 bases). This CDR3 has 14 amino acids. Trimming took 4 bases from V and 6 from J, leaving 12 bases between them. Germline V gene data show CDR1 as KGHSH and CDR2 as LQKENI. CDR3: CASSRTTNAGELFF. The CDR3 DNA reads TGTGCCAGCTCACGGACAACTAATGCCGGGGAGCTGTTTTTT. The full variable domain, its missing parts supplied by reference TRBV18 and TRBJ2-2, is NAGVMQNPRHLVRRRGQEARLRCSPMKGHSHVYWYRQLPEEGLKFMVYLQKENIIDESGMPKERFSAEFPKEGPSILRIQQVVRGDSAAYFCASSRTTNAGELFFGEGSRLTVL.

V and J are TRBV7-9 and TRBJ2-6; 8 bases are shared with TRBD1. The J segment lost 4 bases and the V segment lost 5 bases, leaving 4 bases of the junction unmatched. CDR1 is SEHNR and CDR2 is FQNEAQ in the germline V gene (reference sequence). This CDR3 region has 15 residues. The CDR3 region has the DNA TGTGCCAGCAGCCAGGGGGCGGGAGGGGCCAACGTCCTGACTTTC. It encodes CASSQGAGGANVLTF.

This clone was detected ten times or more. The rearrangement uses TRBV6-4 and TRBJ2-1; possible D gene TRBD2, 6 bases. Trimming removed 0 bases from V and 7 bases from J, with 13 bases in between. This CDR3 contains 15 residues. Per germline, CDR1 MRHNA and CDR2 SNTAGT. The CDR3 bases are TGTGCCAGCAGTGACTCGAGGGCCGGGGGTAATGAGCAGTTCTTC. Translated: CASSDSRAGGNEQFF.

CDR3 nucleotide sequence: TGTGCCAGCAGCTTTGGGACCCCCTTGCGGGGCTACGAGCAGTACTTC. The encoded protein is CASSFGTPLRGYEQYF. The chain carries TRBV7-6 and TRBJ2-7; maybe TRBD2 (6 bases). Germline CDR1 and CDR2: SGHVS and FNYEAQ. The CDR3 is made up of 16 amino acids. Trimming took 3 bases from V and 3 from J, leaving 18 bases between them.

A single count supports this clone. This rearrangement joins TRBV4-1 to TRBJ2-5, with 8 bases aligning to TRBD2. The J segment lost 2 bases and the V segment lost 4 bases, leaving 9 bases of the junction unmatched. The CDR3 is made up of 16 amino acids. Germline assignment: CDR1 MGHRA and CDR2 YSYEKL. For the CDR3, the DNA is TGCGCCAGCAGCCTTCTGATTGCGGGGGGACAAGAGACCCAGTACTTC. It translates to CASSLLIAGGQETQYF.

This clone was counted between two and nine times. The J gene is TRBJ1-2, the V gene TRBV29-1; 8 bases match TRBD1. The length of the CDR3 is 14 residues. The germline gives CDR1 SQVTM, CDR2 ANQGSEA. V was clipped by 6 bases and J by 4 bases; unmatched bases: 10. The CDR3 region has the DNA TGCAGCGTACCGATCCAGGGGGCGCGCTATGGCTACACCTTC. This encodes CSVPIQGARYGYTF.

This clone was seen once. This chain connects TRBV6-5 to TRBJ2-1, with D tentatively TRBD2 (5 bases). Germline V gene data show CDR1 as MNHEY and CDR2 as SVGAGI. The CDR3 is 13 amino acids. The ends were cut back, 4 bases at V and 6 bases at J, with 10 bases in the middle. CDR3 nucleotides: TGTGCCAGCAGTTTGTTCGGACTCAATGAGCAGTTCTTC. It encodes CASSLFGLNEQFF.

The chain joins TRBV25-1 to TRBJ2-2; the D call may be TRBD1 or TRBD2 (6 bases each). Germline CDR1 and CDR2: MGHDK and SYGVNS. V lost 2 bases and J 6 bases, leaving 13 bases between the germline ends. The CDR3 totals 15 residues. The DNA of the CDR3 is TGTGCCAGCAGTGAAACCCTCGGGGGCCCCGGGGAGCTGTTTTTT. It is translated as CASSETLGGPGELFF.

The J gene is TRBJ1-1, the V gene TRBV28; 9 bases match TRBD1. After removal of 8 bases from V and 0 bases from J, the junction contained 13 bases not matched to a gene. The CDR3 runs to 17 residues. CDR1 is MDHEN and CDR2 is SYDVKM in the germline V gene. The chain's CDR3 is CASRPGVTGGLNTEAFF. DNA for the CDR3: TGTGCCAGCCGCCCGGGGGTGACAGGGGGACTGAACACTGAAGCTTTCTTT.

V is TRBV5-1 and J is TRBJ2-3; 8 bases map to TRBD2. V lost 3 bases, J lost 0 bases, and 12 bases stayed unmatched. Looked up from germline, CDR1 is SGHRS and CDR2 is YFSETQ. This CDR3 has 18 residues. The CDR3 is CASSWSGVAGTSTDTQYF. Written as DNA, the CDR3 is TGCGCCAGCAGCTGGAGTGGGGTAGCGGGAACTAGCACAGATACGCAGTATTTT.

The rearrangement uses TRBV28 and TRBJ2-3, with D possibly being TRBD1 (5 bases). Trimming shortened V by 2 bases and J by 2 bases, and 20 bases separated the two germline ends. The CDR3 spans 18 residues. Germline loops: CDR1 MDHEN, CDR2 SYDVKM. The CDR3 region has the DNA TGTGCCAGCAGTTTACCCCCTCTAGGGGCGGCCCACACAGATACGCAGTATTTT. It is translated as CASSLPPLGAAHTDTQYF.

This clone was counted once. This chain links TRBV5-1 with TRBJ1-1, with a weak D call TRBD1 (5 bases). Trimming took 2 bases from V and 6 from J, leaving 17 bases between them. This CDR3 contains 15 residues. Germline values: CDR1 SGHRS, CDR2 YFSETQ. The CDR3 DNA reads TGCGCCAGCAGCTTAGATCAGGGAGGTCTTGCTGAAGCTTTCTTT. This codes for CASSLDQGGLAEAFF. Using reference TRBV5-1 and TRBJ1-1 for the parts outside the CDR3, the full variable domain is KAGVTQTPRYLIKTRGQQVTLSCSPISGHRSVSWYQQTPGQGLQFLFEYFSETQRNKGNFPGRFSGRQFSNSRSEMNVSTLELGDSALYLCASSLDQGGLAEAFFGQGTRLTVV.

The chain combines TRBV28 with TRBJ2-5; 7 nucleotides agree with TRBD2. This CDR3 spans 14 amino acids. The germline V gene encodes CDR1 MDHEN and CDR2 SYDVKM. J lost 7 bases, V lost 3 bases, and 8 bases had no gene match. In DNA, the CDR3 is TGTGCCAGCAGTTTGGGCGGGAGCGGAGGGACCCAGTACTTC. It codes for CASSLGGSGGTQYF.

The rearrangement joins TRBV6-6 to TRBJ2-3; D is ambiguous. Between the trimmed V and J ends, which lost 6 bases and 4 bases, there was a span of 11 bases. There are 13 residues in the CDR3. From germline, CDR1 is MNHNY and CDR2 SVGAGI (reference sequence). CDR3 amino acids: CASSLSFADTQYF. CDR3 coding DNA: TGTGCCAGCAGCCTTTCCTTCGCAGATACGCAGTATTTT.

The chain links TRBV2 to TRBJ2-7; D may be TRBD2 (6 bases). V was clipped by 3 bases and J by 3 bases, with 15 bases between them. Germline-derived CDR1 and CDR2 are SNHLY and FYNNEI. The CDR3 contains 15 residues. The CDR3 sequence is CASSDPRDSYYEQYF. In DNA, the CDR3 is TGTGCCAGCAGTGACCCCCGGGACTCATACTACGAGCAGTACTTC.

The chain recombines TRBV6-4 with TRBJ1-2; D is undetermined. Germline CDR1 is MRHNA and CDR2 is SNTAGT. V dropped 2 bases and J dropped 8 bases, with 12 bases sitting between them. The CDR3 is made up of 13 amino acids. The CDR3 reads CASSDRGGIGYTF. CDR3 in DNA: TGTGCCAGCAGTGACCGGGGAGGGATCGGCTACACCTTC.

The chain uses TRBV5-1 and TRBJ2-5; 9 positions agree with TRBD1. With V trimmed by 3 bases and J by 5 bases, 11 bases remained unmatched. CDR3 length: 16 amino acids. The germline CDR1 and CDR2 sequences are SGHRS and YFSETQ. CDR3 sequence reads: CASSWGQGAPRETQYF. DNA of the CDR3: TGCGCCAGCAGCTGGGGACAGGGTGCCCCTAGGGAGACCCAGTACTTC.

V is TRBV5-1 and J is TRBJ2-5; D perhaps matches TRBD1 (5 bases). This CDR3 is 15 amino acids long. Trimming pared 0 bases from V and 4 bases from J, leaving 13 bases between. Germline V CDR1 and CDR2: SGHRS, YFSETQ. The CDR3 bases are TGCGCCAGCAGCTTGGTGCAGGGTGGGCGAGAGACCCAGTACTTC. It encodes CASSLVQGGRETQYF.

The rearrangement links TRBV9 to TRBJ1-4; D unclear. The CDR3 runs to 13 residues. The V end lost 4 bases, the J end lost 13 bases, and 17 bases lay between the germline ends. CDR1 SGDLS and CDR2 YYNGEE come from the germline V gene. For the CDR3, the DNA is TGTGCCAGCAGCCCACGGCCCCAACGGATACTGTTTTTT. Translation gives CASSPRPQRILFF. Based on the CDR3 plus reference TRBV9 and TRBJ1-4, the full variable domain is DSGVTQTPKHLITATGQRVTLRCSPRSGDLSVYWYQQSLDQGLQFLIQYYNGEERAKGNILERFSAQQFPDLHSELNLSSLELGDSALYFCASSPRPQRILFFGSGTQLSVL.

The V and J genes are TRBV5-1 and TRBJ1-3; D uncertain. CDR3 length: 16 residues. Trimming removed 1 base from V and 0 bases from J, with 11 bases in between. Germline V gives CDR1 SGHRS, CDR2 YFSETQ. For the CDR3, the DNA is TGCGCCAGCAGCTTGTGGGAACTCCGCTCTGGAAACACCATATATTTT. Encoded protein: CASSLWELRSGNTIYF. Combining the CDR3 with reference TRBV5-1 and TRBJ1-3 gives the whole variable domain KAGVTQTPRYLIKTRGQQVTLSCSPISGHRSVSWYQQTPGQGLQFLFEYFSETQRNKGNFPGRFSGRQFSNSRSEMNVSTLELGDSALYLCASSLWELRSGNTIYFGEGSWLTVV.

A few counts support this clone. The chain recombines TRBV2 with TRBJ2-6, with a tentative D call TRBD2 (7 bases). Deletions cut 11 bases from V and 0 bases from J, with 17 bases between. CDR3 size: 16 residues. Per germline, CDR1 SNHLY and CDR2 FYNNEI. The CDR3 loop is CAPHRGALSGANVLTF. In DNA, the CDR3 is TGTGCCCCACACCGGGGGGCCCTCTCTGGGGCCAACGTCCTGACTTTC.

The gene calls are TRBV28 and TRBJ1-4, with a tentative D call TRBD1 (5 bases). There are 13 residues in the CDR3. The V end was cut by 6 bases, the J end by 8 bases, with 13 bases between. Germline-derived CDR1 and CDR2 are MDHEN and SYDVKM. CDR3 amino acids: CASSQTAAEKLFF. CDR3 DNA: TGTGCCAGCAGCCAGACAGCAGCCGAAAAACTGTTTTTT.